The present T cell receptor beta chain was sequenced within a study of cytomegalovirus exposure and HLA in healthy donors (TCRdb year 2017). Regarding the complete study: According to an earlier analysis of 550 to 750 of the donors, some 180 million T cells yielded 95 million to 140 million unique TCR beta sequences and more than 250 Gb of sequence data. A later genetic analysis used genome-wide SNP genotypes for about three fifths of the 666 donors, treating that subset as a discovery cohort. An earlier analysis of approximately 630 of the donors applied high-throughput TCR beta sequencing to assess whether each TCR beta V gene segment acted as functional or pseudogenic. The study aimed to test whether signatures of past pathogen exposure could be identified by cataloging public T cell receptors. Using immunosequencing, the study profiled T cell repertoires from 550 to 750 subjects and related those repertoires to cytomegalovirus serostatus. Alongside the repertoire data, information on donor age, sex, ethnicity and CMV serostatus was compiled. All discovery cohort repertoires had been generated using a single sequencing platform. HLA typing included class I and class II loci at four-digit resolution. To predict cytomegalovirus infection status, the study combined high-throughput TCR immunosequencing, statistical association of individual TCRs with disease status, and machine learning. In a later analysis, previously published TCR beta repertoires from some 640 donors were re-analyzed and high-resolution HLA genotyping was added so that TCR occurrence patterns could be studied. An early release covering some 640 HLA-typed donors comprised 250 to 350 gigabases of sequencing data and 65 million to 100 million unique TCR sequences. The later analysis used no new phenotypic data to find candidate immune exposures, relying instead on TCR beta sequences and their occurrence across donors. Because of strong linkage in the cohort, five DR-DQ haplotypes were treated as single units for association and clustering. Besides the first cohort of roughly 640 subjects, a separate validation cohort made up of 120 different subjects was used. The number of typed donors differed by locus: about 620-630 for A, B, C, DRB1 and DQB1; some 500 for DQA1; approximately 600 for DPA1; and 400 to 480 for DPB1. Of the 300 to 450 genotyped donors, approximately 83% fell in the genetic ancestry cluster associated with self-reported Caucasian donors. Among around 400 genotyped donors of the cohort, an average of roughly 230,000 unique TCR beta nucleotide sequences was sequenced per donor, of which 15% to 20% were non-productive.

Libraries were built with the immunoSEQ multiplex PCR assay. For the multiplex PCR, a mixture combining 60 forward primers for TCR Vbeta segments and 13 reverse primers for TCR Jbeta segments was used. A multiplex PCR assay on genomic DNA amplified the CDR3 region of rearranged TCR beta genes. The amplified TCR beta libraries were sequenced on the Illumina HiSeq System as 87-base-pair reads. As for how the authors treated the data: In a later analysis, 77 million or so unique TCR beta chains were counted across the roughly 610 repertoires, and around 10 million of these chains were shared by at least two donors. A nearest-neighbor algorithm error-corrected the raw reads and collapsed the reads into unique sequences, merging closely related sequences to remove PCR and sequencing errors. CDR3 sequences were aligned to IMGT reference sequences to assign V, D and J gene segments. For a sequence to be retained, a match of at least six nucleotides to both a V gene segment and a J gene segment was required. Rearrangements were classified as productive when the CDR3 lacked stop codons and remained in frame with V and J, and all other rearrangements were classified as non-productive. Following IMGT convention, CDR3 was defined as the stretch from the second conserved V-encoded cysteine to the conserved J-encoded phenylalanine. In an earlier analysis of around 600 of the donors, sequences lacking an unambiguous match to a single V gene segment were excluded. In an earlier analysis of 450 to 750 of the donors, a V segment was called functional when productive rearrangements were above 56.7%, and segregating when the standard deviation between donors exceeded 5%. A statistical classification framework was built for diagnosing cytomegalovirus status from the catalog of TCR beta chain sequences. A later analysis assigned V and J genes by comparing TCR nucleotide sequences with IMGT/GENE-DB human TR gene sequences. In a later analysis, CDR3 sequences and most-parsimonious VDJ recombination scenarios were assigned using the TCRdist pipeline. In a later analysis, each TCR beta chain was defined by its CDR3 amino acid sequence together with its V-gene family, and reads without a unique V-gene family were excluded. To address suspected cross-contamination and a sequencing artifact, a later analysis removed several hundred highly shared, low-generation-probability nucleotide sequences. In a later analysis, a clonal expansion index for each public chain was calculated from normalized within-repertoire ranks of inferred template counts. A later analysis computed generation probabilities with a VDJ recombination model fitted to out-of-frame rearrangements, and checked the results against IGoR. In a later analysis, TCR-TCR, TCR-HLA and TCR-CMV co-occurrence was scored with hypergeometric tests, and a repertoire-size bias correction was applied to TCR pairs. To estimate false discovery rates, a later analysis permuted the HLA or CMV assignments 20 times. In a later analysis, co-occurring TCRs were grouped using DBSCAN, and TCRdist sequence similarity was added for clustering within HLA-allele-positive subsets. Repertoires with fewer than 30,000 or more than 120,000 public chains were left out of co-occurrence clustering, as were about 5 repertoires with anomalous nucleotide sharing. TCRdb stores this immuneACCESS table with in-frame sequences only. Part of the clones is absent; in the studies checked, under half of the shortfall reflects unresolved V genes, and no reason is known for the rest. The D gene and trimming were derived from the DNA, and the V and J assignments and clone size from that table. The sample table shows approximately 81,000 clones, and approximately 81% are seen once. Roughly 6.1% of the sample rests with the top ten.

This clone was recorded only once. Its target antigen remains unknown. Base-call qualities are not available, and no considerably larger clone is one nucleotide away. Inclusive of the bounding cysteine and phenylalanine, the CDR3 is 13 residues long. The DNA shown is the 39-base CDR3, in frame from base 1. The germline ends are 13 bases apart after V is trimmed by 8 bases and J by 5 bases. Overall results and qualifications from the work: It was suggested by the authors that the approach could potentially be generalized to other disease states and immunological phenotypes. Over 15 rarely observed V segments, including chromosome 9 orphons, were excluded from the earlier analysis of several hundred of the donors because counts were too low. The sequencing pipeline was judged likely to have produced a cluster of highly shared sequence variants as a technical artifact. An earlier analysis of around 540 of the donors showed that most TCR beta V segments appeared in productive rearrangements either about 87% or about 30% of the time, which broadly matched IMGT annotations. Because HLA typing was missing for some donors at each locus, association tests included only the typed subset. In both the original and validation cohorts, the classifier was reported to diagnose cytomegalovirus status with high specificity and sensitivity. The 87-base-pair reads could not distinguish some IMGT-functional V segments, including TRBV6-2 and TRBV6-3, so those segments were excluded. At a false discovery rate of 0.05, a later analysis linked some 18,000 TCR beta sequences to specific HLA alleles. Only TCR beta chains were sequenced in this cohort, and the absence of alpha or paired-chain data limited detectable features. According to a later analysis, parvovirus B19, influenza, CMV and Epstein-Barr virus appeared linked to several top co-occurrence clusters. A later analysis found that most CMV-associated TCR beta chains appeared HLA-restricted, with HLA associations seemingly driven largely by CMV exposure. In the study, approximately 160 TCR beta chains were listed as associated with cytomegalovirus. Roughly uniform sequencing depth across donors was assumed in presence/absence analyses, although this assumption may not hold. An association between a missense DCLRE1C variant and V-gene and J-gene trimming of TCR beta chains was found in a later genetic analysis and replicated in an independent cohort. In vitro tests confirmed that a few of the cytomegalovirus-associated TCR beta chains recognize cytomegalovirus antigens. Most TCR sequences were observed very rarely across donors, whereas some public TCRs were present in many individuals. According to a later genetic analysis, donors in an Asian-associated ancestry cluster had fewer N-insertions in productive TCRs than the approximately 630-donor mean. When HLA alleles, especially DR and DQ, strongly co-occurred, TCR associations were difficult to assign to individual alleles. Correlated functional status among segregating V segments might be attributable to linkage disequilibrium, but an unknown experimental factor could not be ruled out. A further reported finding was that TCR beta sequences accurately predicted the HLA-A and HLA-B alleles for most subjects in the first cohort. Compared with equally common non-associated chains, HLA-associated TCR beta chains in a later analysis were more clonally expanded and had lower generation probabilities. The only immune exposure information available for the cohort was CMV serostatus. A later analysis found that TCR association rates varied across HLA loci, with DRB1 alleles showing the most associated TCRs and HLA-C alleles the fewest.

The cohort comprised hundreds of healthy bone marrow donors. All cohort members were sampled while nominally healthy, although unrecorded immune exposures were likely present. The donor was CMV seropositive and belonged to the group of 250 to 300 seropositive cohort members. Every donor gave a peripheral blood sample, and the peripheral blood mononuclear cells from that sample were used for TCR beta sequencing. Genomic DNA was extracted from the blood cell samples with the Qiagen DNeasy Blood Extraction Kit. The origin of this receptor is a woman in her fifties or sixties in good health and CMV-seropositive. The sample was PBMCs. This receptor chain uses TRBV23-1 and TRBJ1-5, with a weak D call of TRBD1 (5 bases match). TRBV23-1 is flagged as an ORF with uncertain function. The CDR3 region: CASGDSVHQPQHF. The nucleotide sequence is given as TGCGCCAGCGGAGACAGCGTACATCAGCCCCAGCATTTT.